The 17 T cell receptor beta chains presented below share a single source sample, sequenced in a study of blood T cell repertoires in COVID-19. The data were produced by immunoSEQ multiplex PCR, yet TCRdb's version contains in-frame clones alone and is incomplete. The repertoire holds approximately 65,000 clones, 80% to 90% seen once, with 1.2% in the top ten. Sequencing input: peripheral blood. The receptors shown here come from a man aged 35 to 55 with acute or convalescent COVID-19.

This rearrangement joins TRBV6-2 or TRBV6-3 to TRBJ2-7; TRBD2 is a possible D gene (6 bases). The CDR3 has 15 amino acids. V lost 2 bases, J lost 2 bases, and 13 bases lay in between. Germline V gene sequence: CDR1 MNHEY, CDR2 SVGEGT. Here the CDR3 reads CASSYMEGFTYEQYF. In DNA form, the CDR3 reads TGTGCCAGCAGTTACATGGAGGGATTTACCTACGAGCAGTACTTC.

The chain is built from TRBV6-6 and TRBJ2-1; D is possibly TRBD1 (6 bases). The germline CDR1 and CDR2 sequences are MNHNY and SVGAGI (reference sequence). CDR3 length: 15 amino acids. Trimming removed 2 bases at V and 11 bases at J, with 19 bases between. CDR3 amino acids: CASSYMPRDTTKQFF. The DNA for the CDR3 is TGTGCCAGCAGTTACATGCCGAGGGACACTACCAAGCAGTTCTTC.

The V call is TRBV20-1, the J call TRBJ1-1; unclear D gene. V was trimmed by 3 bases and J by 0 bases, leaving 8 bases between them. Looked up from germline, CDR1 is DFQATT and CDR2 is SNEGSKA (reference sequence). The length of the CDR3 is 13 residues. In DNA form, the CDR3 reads TGCAGTGCTAGTAATGCTATGAACACTGAAGCTTTCTTT. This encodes CSASNAMNTEAFF.

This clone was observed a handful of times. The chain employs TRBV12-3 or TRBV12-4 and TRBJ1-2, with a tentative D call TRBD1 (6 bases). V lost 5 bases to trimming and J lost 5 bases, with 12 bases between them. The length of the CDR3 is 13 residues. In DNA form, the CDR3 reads TGTGCCAGCAGTGGTGGACAGAAATATGGCTACACCTTC. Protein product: CASSGGQKYGYTF.

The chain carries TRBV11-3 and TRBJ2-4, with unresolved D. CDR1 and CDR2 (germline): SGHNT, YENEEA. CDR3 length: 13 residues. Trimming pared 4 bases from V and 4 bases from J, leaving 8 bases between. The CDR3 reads CASSYDIKNIQYF. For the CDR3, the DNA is TGTGCCAGCAGCTATGACATAAAAAACATTCAGTACTTC. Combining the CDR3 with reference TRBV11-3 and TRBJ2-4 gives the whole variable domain EAGVVQSPRYKIIEKKQPVAFWCNPISGHNTLYWYLQNLGQGPELLIRYENEEAVDDSQLPKDRFSAERLKGVDSTLKIQPAELGDSAVYLCASSYDIKNIQYFGAGTRLSVL.

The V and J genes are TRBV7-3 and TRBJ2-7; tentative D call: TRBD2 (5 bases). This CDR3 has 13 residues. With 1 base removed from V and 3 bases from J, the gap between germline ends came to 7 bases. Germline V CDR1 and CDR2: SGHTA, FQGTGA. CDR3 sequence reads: CASSLNAGYEQYF. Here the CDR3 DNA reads TGTGCCAGCAGCTTAAATGCGGGCTACGAGCAGTACTTC.

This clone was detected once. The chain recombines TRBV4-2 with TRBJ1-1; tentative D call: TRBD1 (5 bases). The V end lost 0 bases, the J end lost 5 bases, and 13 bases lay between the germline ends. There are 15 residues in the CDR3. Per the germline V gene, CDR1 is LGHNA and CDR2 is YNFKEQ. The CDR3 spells CASSQEVGVRTEAFF. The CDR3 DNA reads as TGTGCCAGCAGCCAAGAAGTAGGGGTTAGAACTGAAGCTTTCTTT.

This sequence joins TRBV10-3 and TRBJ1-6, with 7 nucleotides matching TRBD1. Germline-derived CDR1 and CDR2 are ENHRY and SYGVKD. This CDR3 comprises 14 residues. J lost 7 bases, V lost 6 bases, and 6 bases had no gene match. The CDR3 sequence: CAIREDRANSPLHF. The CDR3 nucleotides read TGTGCCATCAGAGAAGACAGGGCCAATTCACCCCTCCACTTT.

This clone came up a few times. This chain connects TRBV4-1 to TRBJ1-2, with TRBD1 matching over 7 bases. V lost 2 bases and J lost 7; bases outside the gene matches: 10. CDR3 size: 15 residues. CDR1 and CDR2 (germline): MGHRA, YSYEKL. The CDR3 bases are TGCGCCAGCAGCCAATTCGACAGGGACGGTTTTGGCTACACCTTC. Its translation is CASSQFDRDGFGYTF.

The CDR3 sequence: CASSLSPFSYEQYF. The CDR3 coding sequence is TGTGCCAGCAGCTTAAGCCCGTTCTCCTACGAGCAGTACTTC. The rearrangement links TRBV11-3 to TRBJ2-7, with D unclear. This CDR3 is 14 amino acids long. The V gene's germline CDR1 is SGHNT and CDR2 YENEEA. V dropped 2 bases and J dropped 0 bases, with 8 bases sitting between them.

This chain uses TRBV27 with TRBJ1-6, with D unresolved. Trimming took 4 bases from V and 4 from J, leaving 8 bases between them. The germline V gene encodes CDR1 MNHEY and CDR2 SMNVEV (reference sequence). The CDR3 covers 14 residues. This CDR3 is CASSYGGYNSPLHF. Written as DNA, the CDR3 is TGTGCCAGCAGTTACGGAGGTTATAATTCACCCCTCCACTTT.

The CDR3 spells CASSLAASGWYQETQYF. CDR3 bases: TGTGCCAGCAGCTTAGCCGCTAGCGGGTGGTACCAAGAGACCCAGTACTTC. This chain connects TRBV5-5 to TRBJ2-5, with 8 bases identical to TRBD2. Germline V gene sequence: CDR1 SGHKS, CDR2 YYEKEE (reference sequence). The V segment lost 2 bases and the J segment 0 bases; nucleotides outside the gene matches: 9. This CDR3 comprises 17 residues.

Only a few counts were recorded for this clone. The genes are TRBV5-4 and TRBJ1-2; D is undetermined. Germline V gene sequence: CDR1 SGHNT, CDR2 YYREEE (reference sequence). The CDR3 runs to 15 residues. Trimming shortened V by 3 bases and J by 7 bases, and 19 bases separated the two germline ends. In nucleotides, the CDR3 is TGTGCCAGCAGCTCCCGCCAGGAGGGAGCAGGTGGCTACACCTTC. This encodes CASSSRQEGAGGYTF.

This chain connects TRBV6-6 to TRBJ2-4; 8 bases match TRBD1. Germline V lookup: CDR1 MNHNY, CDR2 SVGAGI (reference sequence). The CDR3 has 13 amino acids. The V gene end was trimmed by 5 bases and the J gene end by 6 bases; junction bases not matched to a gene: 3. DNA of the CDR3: TGTGCCAGCAGTACAGGGGGATTAAACATTCAGTACTTC. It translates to CASSTGGLNIQYF.

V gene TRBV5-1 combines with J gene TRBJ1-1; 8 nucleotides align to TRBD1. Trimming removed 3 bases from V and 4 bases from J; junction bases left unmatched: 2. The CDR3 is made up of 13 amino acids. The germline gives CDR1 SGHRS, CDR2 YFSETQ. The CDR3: CASSWTGITEAFF. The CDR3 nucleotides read TGCGCCAGCAGCTGGACAGGGATCACTGAAGCTTTCTTT.

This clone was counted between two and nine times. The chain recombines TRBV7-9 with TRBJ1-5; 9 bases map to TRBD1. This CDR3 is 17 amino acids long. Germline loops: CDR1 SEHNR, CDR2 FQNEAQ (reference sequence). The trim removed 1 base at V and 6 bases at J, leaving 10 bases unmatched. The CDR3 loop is CASSLEAGTGSVQPQHF. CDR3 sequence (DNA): TGTGCCAGCAGCTTAGAAGCAGGGACAGGGTCGGTTCAGCCCCAGCATTTT.

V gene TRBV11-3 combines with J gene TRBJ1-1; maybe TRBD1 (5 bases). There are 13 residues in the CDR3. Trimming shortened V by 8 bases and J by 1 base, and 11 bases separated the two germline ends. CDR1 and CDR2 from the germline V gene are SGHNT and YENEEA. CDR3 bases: TGTGCCAGCGGGACGGGAGGGAACACTGAAGCTTTCTTT. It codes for CASGTGGNTEAFF.